Listed below are T cell receptor beta chains from one sample, sequenced in a study of cytomegalovirus exposure and HLA in healthy donors. Method: immunoSEQ multiplex PCR; TCRdb's copy keeps in-frame clones and lacks some. The sample shows 150,000 to 200,000 clones, 60% to 80% of them seen only once. The sequencing input was PBMCs. The receptors were gathered from a man aged 50 or older in good health and CMV-seropositive. Each CDR3 is given with its conserved first and last residue. Each record gives: J gene, D gene, clone size, V gene, CDR3 protein, CDR3 DNA. D genes are given only for firm matches. Clone size is given for some rows only: seen once, a few or many times, or a class if the clone is expanded.

J gene: TRBJ1-6; D gene: TRBD1; clone size: -; V gene: TRBV28; CDR3 protein: CASSPSRDRVYSPLHF; CDR3 DNA: TGTGCCAGCAGTCCCTCCCGGGACAGGGTATATTCACCCCTCCACTTT
J gene: TRBJ1-5; D gene: -; clone size: -; V gene: TRBV6-1; CDR3 protein: CASSDEANQPQHF; CDR3 DNA: TGTGCCAGCAGTGATGAGGCGAATCAGCCCCAGCATTTT
J gene: TRBJ2-5; D gene: TRBD2; clone size: -; V gene: TRBV5-5; CDR3 protein: CASSLEAGGRETQYF; CDR3 DNA: TGTGCCAGCAGCTTGGAGGCGGGGGGGAGGGAGACCCAGTACTTC
J gene: TRBJ1-1; D gene: -; clone size: -; V gene: TRBV19; CDR3 protein: CASSIGGSLNTEAFF; CDR3 DNA: TGTGCCAGTAGTATTGGGGGCAGTTTGAACACTGAAGCTTTCTTT
J gene: TRBJ1-5; D gene: -; clone size: once; V gene: TRBV28; CDR3 protein: CASRLGTPLNQPQHF; CDR3 DNA: TGTGCCAGCAGACTCGGGACACCATTAAATCAGCCCCAGCATTTT
J gene: TRBJ2-1; D gene: TRBD1; clone size: -; V gene: TRBV5-1; CDR3 protein: CASSLEGQGYNEQFF; CDR3 DNA: TGCGCCAGCAGCCTGGAGGGACAGGGCTACAATGAGCAGTTCTTC
J gene: TRBJ2-1; D gene: TRBD1; clone size: -; V gene: TRBV9; CDR3 protein: CASSEGARDNEQFF; CDR3 DNA: TGTGCCAGCAGCGAGGGGGCCAGGGACAATGAGCAGTTCTTC
J gene: TRBJ2-1; D gene: -; clone size: -; V gene: TRBV18; CDR3 protein: CASSLLGQGIGEQFF; CDR3 DNA: TGTGCCAGCTCATTACTCGGGCAGGGTATCGGTGAGCAGTTCTTC
J gene: TRBJ2-1; D gene: TRBD2; clone size: -; V gene: TRBV9; CDR3 protein: CASSVGGTSRFNEQFF; CDR3 DNA: TGTGCCAGCAGCGTAGGAGGGACTAGCAGATTCAATGAGCAGTTCTTC
J gene: TRBJ2-5; D gene: TRBD1; clone size: -; V gene: TRBV14; CDR3 protein: CASSHLHITGQGRETQYF; CDR3 DNA: TGTGCCAGCAGCCACTTGCATATCACCGGACAGGGTAGAGAGACCCAGTACTTC
J gene: TRBJ2-3; D gene: TRBD1; clone size: -; V gene: TRBV7-9; CDR3 protein: CASSLEGQGATDTQYF; CDR3 DNA: TGTGCCAGCAGTTTAGAAGGACAGGGGGCGACAGATACGCAGTATTTT
J gene: TRBJ1-5; D gene: TRBD1; clone size: -; V gene: TRBV6-5; CDR3 protein: CASSFRTGGVQPQHF; CDR3 DNA: TGTGCCAGCAGTTTCAGGACAGGGGGCGTTCAGCCCCAGCATTTT
J gene: TRBJ1-3; D gene: TRBD1; clone size: -; V gene: TRBV5-6; CDR3 protein: CASMTGSGNTIYF; CDR3 DNA: TGTGCCAGCATGACAGGGTCTGGAAACACCATATATTTT
J gene: TRBJ1-4; D gene: TRBD1; clone size: few; V gene: TRBV7-6; CDR3 protein: CASSGGQDSNEKLFF; CDR3 DNA: TGTGCCAGCAGCGGAGGACAGGACTCTAATGAAAAACTGTTTTTT
J gene: TRBJ1-1; D gene: TRBD1; clone size: -; V gene: TRBV6-1; CDR3 protein: CASRKDRENTEAFF; CDR3 DNA: TGTGCCAGCAGGAAGGACAGGGAGAACACTGAAGCTTTCTTT
J gene: TRBJ2-5; D gene: -; clone size: -; V gene: TRBV27; CDR3 protein: CASSPSIQETQYF; CDR3 DNA: TGTGCCAGCAGTCCATCTATCCAAGAGACCCAGTACTTC
J gene: TRBJ2-7; D gene: TRBD2; clone size: few; V gene: TRBV11-3; CDR3 protein: CASSSNSGSEQYF; CDR3 DNA: TGTGCCAGCAGCTCCAATAGCGGGAGCGAGCAGTACTTC
J gene: TRBJ2-5; D gene: -; clone size: -; V gene: TRBV2; CDR3 protein: CASQRAGETQYF; CDR3 DNA: TGTGCCAGCCAGCGGGCGGGGGAGACCCAGTACTTC
J gene: TRBJ2-7; D gene: TRBD1; clone size: once; V gene: TRBV6-1; CDR3 protein: CASTGTGNPEQYF; CDR3 DNA: TGTGCCAGCACCGGGACAGGTAACCCCGAGCAGTACTTC
J gene: TRBJ2-5; D gene: TRBD1; clone size: -; V gene: TRBV5-1; CDR3 protein: CASSEGTEQETQYF; CDR3 DNA: TGCGCCAGCAGCGAGGGGACAGAGCAAGAGACCCAGTACTTC
J gene: TRBJ2-3; D gene: -; clone size: -; V gene: TRBV7-6; CDR3 protein: CASSSHFTSTDTQYF; CDR3 DNA: TGTGCCAGCAGCTCCCATTTTACTAGCACCGATACGCAGTATTTT
J gene: TRBJ1-1; D gene: -; clone size: once; V gene: TRBV19; CDR3 protein: CASLGGGDTEAFF; CDR3 DNA: TGTGCCAGTCTAGGGGGTGGGGACACTGAAGCTTTCTTT
J gene: TRBJ1-6; D gene: -; clone size: -; V gene: TRBV7-9; CDR3 protein: CASSLSGIPNSPLHF; CDR3 DNA: TGTGCCAGCAGCTTATCAGGAATCCCTAATTCACCCCTCCACTTT
J gene: TRBJ2-1; D gene: TRBD1; clone size: -; V gene: TRBV7-2; CDR3 protein: CASSPVQGGIQFF; CDR3 DNA: TGTGCCAGCAGCCCGGTACAGGGGGGAATACAGTTCTTC
J gene: TRBJ2-5; D gene: -; clone size: -; V gene: TRBV28; CDR3 protein: CASSLQGRQETQYF; CDR3 DNA: TGTGCCAGCAGCCTTCAGGGTCGCCAAGAGACCCAGTACTTC
J gene: TRBJ2-7; D gene: TRBD1; clone size: -; V gene: TRBV6-1; CDR3 protein: CASSDRTGLTYEQYF; CDR3 DNA: TGTGCCAGCAGTGATAGGACAGGGTTGACCTACGAGCAGTACTTC
J gene: TRBJ2-5; D gene: -; clone size: few; V gene: TRBV7-6; CDR3 protein: CASSPGRGRETQYF; CDR3 DNA: TGTGCCAGCAGCCCAGGGCGGGGGCGGGAGACCCAGTACTTC
J gene: TRBJ2-1; D gene: TRBD1; clone size: -; V gene: TRBV29-1; CDR3 protein: CSSQLTGGLLNEQFF; CDR3 DNA: TGCAGTTCCCAATTGACAGGGGGCCTTCTAAATGAGCAGTTCTTC